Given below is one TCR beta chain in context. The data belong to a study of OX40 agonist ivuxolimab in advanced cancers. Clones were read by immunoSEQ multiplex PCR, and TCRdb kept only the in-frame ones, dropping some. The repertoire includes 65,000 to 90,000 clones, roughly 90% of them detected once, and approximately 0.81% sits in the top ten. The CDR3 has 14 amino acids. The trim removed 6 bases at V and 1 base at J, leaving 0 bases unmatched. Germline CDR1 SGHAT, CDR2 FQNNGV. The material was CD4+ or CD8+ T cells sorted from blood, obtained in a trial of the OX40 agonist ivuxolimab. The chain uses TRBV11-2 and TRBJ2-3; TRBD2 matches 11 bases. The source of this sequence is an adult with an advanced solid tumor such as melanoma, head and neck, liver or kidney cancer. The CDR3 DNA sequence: TGTGCCAGCAGTAGCGGGGGGGGCACAGATACGCAGTATTTT. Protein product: CASSSGGGTDTQYF.